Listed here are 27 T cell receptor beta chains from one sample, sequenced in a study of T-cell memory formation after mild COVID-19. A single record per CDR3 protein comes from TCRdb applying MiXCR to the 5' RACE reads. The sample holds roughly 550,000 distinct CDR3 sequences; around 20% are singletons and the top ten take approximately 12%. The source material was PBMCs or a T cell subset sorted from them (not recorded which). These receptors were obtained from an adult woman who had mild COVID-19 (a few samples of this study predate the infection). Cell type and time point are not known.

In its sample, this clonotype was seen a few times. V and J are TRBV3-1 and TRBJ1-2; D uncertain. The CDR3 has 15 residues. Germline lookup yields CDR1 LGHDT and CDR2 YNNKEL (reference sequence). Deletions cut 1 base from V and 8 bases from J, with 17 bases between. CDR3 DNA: TGTGCCAGCAGCCAAGTGAGGTACACTGTCCGCGGCTACACCTTC. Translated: CASSQVRYTVRGYTF. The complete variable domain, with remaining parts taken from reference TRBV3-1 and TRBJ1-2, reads DTAVSQTPKYLVTQMGNDKSIKCEQNLGHDTMYWYKQDSKKFLKIMFSYNNKELIINETVPNRFSPKSPDKAHLNLHINSLELGDSAVYFCASSQVRYTVRGYTFGSGTRLTVV.

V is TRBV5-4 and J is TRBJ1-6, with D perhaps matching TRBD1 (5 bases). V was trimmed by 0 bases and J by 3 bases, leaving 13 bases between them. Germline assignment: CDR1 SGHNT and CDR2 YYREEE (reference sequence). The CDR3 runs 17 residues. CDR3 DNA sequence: TGTGCCAGCAGCTTGGATGGGGCGGGGGACTATAATTCACCCCTCCACTTT. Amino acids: CASSLDGAGDYNSPLHF.

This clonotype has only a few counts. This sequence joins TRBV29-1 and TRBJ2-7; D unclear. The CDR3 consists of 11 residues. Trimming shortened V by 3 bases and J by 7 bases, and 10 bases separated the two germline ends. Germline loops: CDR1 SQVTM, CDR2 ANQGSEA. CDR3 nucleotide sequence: TGCAGCGTTGATGGCGTCGGAGAGCAGTACTTC. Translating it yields CSVDGVGEQYF.

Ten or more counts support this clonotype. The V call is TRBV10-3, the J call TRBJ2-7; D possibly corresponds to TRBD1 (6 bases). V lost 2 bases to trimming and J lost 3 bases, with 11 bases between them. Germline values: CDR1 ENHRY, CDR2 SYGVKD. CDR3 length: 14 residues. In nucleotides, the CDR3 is TGTGCCATCAGTGAGGAGGCAGGGGACTACGAGCAGTACTTC. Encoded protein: CAISEEAGDYEQYF.

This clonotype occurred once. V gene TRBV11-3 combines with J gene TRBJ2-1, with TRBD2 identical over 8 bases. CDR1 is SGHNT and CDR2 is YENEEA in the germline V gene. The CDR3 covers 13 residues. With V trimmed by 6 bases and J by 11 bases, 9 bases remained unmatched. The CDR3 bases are TGTGCCAGCAGTCTTACTAGCGGCCTTAAGCAGTTCTTC. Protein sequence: CASSLTSGLKQFF.

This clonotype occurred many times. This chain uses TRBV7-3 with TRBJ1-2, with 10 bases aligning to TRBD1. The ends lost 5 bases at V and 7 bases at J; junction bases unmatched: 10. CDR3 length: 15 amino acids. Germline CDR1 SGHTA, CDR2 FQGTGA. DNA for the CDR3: TGTGCCAGCAGCCCTATGACAGGGGGCCAGGCTGGCTACACCTTC. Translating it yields CASSPMTGGQAGYTF.

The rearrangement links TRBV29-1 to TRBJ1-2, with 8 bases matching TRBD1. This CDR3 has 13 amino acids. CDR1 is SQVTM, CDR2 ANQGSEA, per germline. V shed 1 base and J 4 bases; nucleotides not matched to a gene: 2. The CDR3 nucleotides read TGCAGCGTTGAAGCGGACAGGGCCTATGGCTACACCTTC. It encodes CSVEADRAYGYTF.

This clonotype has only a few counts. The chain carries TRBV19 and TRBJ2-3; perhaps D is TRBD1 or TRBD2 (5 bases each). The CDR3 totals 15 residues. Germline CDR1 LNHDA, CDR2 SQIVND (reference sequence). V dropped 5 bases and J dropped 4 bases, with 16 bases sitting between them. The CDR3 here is CASSLQTGGPDTQYF. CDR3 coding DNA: TGTGCCAGTAGTTTGCAGACTGGGGGTCCAGATACGCAGTATTTT.

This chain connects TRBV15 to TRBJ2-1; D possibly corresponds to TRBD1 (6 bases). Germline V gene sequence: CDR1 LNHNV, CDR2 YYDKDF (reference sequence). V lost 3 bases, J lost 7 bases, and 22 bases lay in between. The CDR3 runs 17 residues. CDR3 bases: TGTGCCACCAGCAGCCCCCCCGGGACACTTTCCTGGAATGAGCAGTTCTTC. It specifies CATSSPPGTLSWNEQFF.

Here the CDR3 reads CASSSTQTGGRGTYEQYF. As DNA, the CDR3 is TGTGCCAGCAGCTCGACACAGACAGGGGGCAGGGGGACCTACGAGCAGTACTTC. The chain uses TRBV7-9 and TRBJ2-7; 10 nucleotides agree with TRBD1. The CDR3 spans 18 residues. With V trimmed by 4 bases and J by 2 bases, 14 bases remained unmatched. Germline loops: CDR1 SEHNR, CDR2 FQNEAQ (reference sequence).

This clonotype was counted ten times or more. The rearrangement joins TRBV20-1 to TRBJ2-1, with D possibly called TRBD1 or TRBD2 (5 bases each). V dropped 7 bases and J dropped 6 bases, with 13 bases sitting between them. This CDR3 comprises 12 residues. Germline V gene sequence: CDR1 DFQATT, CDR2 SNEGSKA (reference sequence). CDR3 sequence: CSGPGPINEQFF. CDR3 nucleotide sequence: TGCAGTGGACCGGGACCGATCAATGAGCAGTTCTTC.

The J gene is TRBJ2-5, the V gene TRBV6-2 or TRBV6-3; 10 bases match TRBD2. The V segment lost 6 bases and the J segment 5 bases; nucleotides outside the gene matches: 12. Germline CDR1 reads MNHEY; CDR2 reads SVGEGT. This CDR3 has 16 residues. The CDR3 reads CASRRALAGAVETQYF. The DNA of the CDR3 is TGTGCCAGCAGACGCGCTCTAGCGGGAGCTGTGGAGACCCAGTACTTC.

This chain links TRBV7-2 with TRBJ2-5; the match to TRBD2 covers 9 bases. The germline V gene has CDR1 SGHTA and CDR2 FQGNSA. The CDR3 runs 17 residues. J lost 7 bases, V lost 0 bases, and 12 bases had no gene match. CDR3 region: CASSLAKSGGPRGTQYF. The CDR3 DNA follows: TGTGCCAGCAGCTTAGCTAAGAGCGGGGGGCCGCGGGGGACCCAGTACTTC.

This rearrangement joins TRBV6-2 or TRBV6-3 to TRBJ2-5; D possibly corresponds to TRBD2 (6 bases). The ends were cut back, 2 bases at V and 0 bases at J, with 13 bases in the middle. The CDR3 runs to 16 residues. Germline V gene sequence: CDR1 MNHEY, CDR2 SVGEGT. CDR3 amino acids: CASSYRDFSYQETQYF. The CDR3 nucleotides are TGTGCCAGCAGTTACCGGGACTTTTCGTACCAAGAGACCCAGTACTTC.

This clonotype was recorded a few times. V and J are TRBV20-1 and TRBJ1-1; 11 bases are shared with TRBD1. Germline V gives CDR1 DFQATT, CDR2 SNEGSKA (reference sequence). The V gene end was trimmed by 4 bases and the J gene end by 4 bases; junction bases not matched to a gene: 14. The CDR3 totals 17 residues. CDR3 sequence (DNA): TGCAGTGCTATCCAACTGGGTCGGGGGACAGGGGGCACTGAAGCTTTCTTT. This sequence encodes CSAIQLGRGTGGTEAFF.

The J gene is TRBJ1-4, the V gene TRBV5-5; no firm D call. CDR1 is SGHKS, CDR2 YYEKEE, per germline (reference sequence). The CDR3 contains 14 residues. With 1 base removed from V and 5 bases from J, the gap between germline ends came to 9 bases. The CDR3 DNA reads TGTGCCAGCAGCTTGAGGACTACCAATGAAAAACTGTTTTTT. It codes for CASSLRTTNEKLFF.

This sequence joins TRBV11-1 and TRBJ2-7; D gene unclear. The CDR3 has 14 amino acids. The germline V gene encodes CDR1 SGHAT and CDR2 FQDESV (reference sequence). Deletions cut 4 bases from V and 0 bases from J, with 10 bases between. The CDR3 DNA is TGTGCCAGCAGCTATCTTTCTGGCTCCTACGAGCAGTACTTC. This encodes CASSYLSGSYEQYF. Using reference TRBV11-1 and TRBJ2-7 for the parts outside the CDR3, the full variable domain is EAEVAQSPRYKITEKSQAVAFWCDPISGHATLYWYRQILGQGPELLVQFQDESVVDDSQLPKDRFSAERLKGVDSTLKIQPAELGDSAMYLCASSYLSGSYEQYFGPGTRLTVT.

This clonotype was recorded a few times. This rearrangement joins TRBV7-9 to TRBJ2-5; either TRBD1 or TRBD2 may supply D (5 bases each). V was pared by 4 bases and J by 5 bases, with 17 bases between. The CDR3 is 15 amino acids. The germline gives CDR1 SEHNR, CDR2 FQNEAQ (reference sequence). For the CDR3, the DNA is TGTGCCAGCAGCTCCCCACCCGGGGCCCGGGAGACCCAGTACTTC. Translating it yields CASSSPPGARETQYF.

The DNA for the CDR3 is TGTGCCAGCAGTTACTCGCCCGGCACCTATCAGCCCCAGCATTTT. Protein sequence: CASSYSPGTYQPQHF. V usage is TRBV6-5 and J usage is TRBJ1-5; D is ambiguous. Trimming cost V 0 bases and J 5 bases, with 11 bases left between them. The CDR3 runs to 15 residues. The germline V gene has CDR1 MNHEY and CDR2 SVGAGI.

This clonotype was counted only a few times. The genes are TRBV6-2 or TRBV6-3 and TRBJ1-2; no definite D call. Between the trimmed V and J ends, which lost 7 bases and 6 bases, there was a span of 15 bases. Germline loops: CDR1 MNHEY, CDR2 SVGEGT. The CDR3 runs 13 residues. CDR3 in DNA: TGTGCCAGCACCCCGGACTTTGCTGATGGCTACACCTTC. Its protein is CASTPDFADGYTF.

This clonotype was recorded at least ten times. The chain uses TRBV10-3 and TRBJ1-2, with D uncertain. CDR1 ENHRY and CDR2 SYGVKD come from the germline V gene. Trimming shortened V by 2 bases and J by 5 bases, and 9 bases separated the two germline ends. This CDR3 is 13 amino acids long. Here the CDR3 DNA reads TGTGCCATCAGTGAGCAGGACCGGTATGGCTACACCTTC. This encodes CAISEQDRYGYTF.

CDR3 in DNA: TGTGCCACCAGTGATAATATGGCCCCTAGTGAGGAGACCCAGTACTTC. This encodes CATSDNMAPSEETQYF. The genes are TRBV24-1 and TRBJ2-5; D not resolved. Germline values: CDR1 KGHDR, CDR2 SFDVKD. This CDR3 spans 16 amino acids. The germline V and J ends were trimmed by 3 bases and 5 bases, with 18 bases remaining between them.

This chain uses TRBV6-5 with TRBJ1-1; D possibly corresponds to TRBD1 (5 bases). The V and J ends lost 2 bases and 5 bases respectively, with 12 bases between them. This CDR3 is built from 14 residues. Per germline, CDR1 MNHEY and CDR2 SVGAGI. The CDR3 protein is CASSYRGGETEAFF. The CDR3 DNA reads TGTGCCAGCAGTTACCGGGGGGGGGAAACTGAAGCTTTCTTT.

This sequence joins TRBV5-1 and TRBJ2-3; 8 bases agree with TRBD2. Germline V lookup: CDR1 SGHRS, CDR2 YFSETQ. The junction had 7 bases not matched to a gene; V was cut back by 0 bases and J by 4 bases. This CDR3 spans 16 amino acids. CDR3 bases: TGCGCCAGCAGCTTGGCGCCCAGCGGGGGCTCAGATACGCAGTATTTT. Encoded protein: CASSLAPSGGSDTQYF.

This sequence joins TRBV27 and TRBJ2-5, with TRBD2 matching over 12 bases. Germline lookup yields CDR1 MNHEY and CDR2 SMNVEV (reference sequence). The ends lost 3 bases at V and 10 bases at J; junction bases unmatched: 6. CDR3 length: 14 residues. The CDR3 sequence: CASSFRLAGGDQYF. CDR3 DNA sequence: TGTGCCAGCAGTTTTCGCCTAGCGGGAGGGGACCAGTACTTC.

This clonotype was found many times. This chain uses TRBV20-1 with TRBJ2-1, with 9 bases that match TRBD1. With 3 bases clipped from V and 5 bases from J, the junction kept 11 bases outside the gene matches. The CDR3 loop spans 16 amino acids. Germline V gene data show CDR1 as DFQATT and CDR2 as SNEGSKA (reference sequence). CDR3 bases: TGCAGTGCTAGTTGGCGCGGGGACAGGGTTCACAATGAGCAGTTCTTC. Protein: CSASWRGDRVHNEQFF.

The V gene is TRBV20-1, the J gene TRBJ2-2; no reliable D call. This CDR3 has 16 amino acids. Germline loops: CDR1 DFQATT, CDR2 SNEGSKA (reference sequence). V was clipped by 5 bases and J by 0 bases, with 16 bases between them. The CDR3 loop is CSAASPSTANTGELFF. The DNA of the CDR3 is TGCAGTGCTGCTTCACCGAGTACGGCGAACACCGGGGAGCTGTTTTTT.